This T cell receptor beta chain was recorded in a study of blood T cell repertoires in COVID-19. The CDR3 length is 12 residues. V lost 6 bases to trimming and J lost 10 bases, with 16 bases between them. Germline V gene lookup returns CDR1 GTSNPN and CDR2 SVGIG (reference sequence). Clones were sequenced by immunoSEQ multiplex PCR, and TCRdb holds only the in-frame ones, with some missing. The sample has a few hundred thousand clones; more than 75% are singletons. The rearrangement joins TRBV30 to TRBJ2-1; D possibly corresponds to TRBD1 (6 bases). The source is a woman aged 25 to 39 who had recovered from COVID-19. The material sequenced was PBMCs or T cells enriched from blood (not recorded which). The CDR3 region is CACQTGWGEQFF. The DNA for the CDR3 is TGTGCCTGTCAAACAGGGTGGGGGGAGCAGTTCTTC.